The following is a T cell receptor beta chain sequence with its context. Sequencing used immunoSEQ multiplex PCR; TCRdb keeps in-frame clones, though not all of them. Found here are about 320,000 clones, 80% to 90% of them singletons; the top ten hold about 5%. In germline, CDR1 is SGHVS, CDR2 FNYEAQ. V lost 0 bases and J lost 0, with 14 bases in between. This CDR3 is built from 17 residues. These data come from a study of blood T cell repertoires in COVID-19. The chain has TRBV7-6 and TRBJ1-2, with D tentatively TRBD1 (5 bases). Material for sequencing was PBMCs or T cells enriched from blood (not recorded which). The TCR originated in a man under 40 who had recovered from COVID-19. The CDR3: CASSLAQWGDANYGYTF. Here the CDR3 DNA reads TGTGCCAGCAGCTTAGCCCAATGGGGGGACGCTAACTATGGCTACACCTTC.